This passage covers 26 T cell receptor beta chains from one sample sequenced in a study of CD8 T cells in Susac syndrome. The RNA, about 0.45 to 1 ug, was put through reverse transcription using random hexamers. MiXCR was run by TCRdb on the immunoSEQ multiplex PCR reads, yielding one entry per CDR3 protein. This table holds 150,000 to 200,000 distinct CDR3 sequences, roughly 90% found once. Sequencing was carried out using CD4+ T cells from PBMCs. The receptors here all came from a human donor with Susac syndrome.

The genes are TRBV5-1 and TRBJ2-5; D is unresolved. With 2 bases removed from V and 2 bases from J, the gap between germline ends came to 7 bases. CDR3 length equals 13 residues. The germline V gene has CDR1 SGHRS and CDR2 YFSETQ. The CDR3 nucleotides read TGCGCCAGCAGCTTTCCCGGTCAAGAGACCCAGTACTTC. As protein: CASSFPGQETQYF.

This chain joins TRBV5-1 and TRBJ1-2, with TRBD1 matching over 9 bases. This CDR3 is built from 15 residues. The germline CDR1 and CDR2 sequences are SGHRS and YFSETQ. V lost 4 bases, J lost 8 bases, and 12 bases stayed unmatched. CDR3 nucleotide sequence: TGCGCCAGCAGCCTGGAGACCGGGACAGGGTCCGGCTACACCTTC. Protein sequence: CASSLETGTGSGYTF.

CDR3 DNA sequence: TGTGCCAGCGGCTACAGGGAGCAAGAGACCCAGTACTTC. Translated, it gives CASGYREQETQYF. V and J are TRBV6-2 or TRBV6-3 and TRBJ2-5; tentatively, D is TRBD1 (6 bases). The germline gives CDR1 MNHEY, CDR2 SVGEGT. The CDR3 contains 13 residues. V shed 8 bases and J shed 2 bases, with 12 bases lying between them.

The chain has TRBV5-1 and TRBJ1-3; D gene uncertain. The CDR3 is 15 residues long. V lost 4 bases and J lost 4, with 15 bases in between. CDR1 SGHRS and CDR2 YFSETQ come from the germline V gene. The CDR3 DNA sequence: TGCGCCAGCAGCCTTGAGTGGAGGAGAGGAAACACCATATATTTT. Protein: CASSLEWRRGNTIYF. Combining the CDR3 with reference TRBV5-1 and TRBJ1-3 gives the whole variable domain KAGVTQTPRYLIKTRGQQVTLSCSPISGHRSVSWYQQTPGQGLQFLFEYFSETQRNKGNFPGRFSGRQFSNSRSEMNVSTLELGDSALYLCASSLEWRRGNTIYFGEGSWLTVV.

This clonotype was recorded a few times. The V and J genes are TRBV5-6 and TRBJ2-7; 9 nucleotides align to TRBD1. The length of the CDR3 is 15 residues. The junction had 3 bases not matched to a gene; V was cut back by 0 bases and J by 2 bases. Germline CDR1 and CDR2: SGHDT and YYEEEE. CDR3 in amino acids: CASSLARTGAYEQYF. The CDR3 region has the DNA TGTGCCAGCAGCTTGGCTAGGACAGGGGCCTACGAGCAGTACTTC.

This chain links TRBV18 with TRBJ2-2, with D possibly being TRBD1 (6 bases). The CDR3 is 15 residues long. Trimming took 3 bases from V and 5 from J, leaving 13 bases between them. The germline V gene has CDR1 KGHSH and CDR2 LQKENI. CDR3: CASSPGDTSTGELFF. CDR3 in DNA: TGTGCCAGCTCACCCGGGGACACATCAACCGGGGAGCTGTTTTTT.

The chain joins TRBV7-9 to TRBJ1-3; the D is unclear. Trimming shortened V by 5 bases and J by 2 bases, and 13 bases separated the two germline ends. The CDR3 extends over 15 amino acids. Looked up from germline, CDR1 is SEHNR and CDR2 is FQNEAQ (reference sequence). The CDR3 here is CASSPSSRAGNTIYF. The CDR3 DNA is TGTGCCAGCAGCCCCTCCTCCCGGGCTGGAAACACCATATATTTT.

The chain has TRBV2 and TRBJ2-1; D perhaps matches TRBD1 (6 bases). Trimming took off 1 base at V and 6 bases at J, with 13 bases between the two ends. This CDR3 is built from 15 residues. The germline V gene encodes CDR1 SNHLY and CDR2 FYNNEI. CDR3 residues: CASSEEQGWGNEQFF. The CDR3 DNA sequence: TGTGCCAGCAGTGAAGAACAGGGATGGGGCAATGAGCAGTTCTTC.

The chain carries TRBV30 and TRBJ1-2, with D unresolved. The CDR3 loop spans 13 amino acids. CDR1 is GTSNPN and CDR2 is SVGIG in the germline V gene (reference sequence). V lost 7 bases to trimming and J lost 7 bases, with 19 bases between them. CDR3 bases: TGTGCCTCCTCGCGTTTAGGGCGGGGTGGCTACACCTTC. Its protein product is CASSRLGRGGYTF.

The V gene is TRBV18, the J gene TRBJ2-7; 7 nucleotides agree with TRBD1. The V segment lost 1 base and the J segment 2 bases; nucleotides outside the gene matches: 5. CDR1 and CDR2 from the germline V gene are KGHSH and LQKENI. The CDR3 runs to 15 residues. The CDR3 sequence is CASSPLGTETYEQYF. CDR3 DNA sequence: TGTGCCAGCTCACCACTTGGGACAGAAACCTACGAGCAGTACTTC.

This clonotype was detected once. CDR3: CASSLTAWASGASTDTQYF. For the CDR3, the DNA is TGTGCCAGCAGCTTAACTGCGTGGGCTAGCGGGGCGTCCACAGATACGCAGTATTTT. The chain combines TRBV7-3 with TRBJ2-3; 9 bases match TRBD2. With 0 bases clipped from V and 2 bases from J, the junction kept 12 bases outside the gene matches. This CDR3 has 19 amino acids. CDR1 and CDR2 (germline): SGHTA, FQGTGA.

The chain uses TRBV3-1 and TRBJ2-5; 12 bases agree with TRBD2. V shed 2 bases and J 4 bases; nucleotides not matched to a gene: 2. The CDR3 length is 15 residues. Per germline, CDR1 LGHDT and CDR2 YNNKEL (reference sequence). The CDR3 is CASSQLAGGRETQYF. CDR3 DNA sequence: TGTGCCAGCAGCCAACTAGCGGGGGGGCGAGAGACCCAGTACTTC.

The rearrangement joins TRBV29-1 to TRBJ2-5; D is uncertain. This CDR3 is built from 14 residues. CDR1 is SQVTM, CDR2 ANQGSEA, per germline. The V and J ends lost 6 bases and 2 bases respectively, with 16 bases between them. CDR3 DNA sequence: TGCAGCGTGAGACCGGCCCGAAAACAAGAGACCCAGTACTTC. This sequence encodes CSVRPARKQETQYF.

This rearrangement joins TRBV2 to TRBJ2-7; 9 nucleotides line up with TRBD1. V lost 6 bases to trimming and J lost 2 bases; unmatched junction nucleotides: 8. The CDR3 is 15 amino acids. Germline assignment: CDR1 SNHLY and CDR2 FYNNEI. This CDR3 is CASSKQGARTYEQYF. CDR3 nucleotides: TGTGCCAGCAGCAAACAGGGGGCGCGCACCTACGAGCAGTACTTC.

J is TRBJ1-1 and V is TRBV4-1, with D unresolved. Germline CDR1 MGHRA, CDR2 YSYEKL. This CDR3 region has 14 residues. V was shortened by 1 base and J by 1 base, with 7 bases between the two germline ends. CDR3 bases: TGCGCCAGCAGCCAAGTTTTTGAGAACACTGAAGCTTTCTTT. Its protein is CASSQVFENTEAFF.

The chain has TRBV28 and TRBJ2-1; 10 nucleotides align to TRBD2. With 0 bases clipped from V and 9 bases from J, the junction kept 11 bases outside the gene matches. Germline V lookup: CDR1 MDHEN, CDR2 SYDVKM. This CDR3 contains 17 residues. The CDR3 loop reads CASSLWEGLAGVGEQFF. The CDR3 DNA is TGTGCCAGCAGTTTATGGGAGGGGCTAGCGGGAGTCGGTGAGCAGTTCTTC.

The CDR3 sequence is CSATADHYNEQFF. The CDR3 coding sequence is TGCAGTGCAACAGCCGACCACTACAATGAGCAGTTCTTC. The chain links TRBV20-1 to TRBJ2-1, with no clear D. The CDR3 sequence is 13 residues long. Trimming left V 6 bases short and J 3 bases short, with 12 bases between. Germline V gives CDR1 DFQATT, CDR2 SNEGSKA (reference sequence).

The CDR3 DNA reads as TGTGCCACCAGCAGAGACAATATTGGAGGGCAGCCCCAGCATTTT. It encodes CATSRDNIGGQPQHF. This sequence joins TRBV15 and TRBJ1-5; no reliable D call. In germline, CDR1 is LNHNV, CDR2 YYDKDF (reference sequence). The CDR3 extends over 15 amino acids. V was clipped by 0 bases and J by 7 bases, with 13 bases between them.

The rearrangement joins TRBV28 to TRBJ2-1; the match to TRBD2 covers 10 bases. V dropped 5 bases and J dropped 7; count of bases not matched to a gene: 11. The germline CDR1 and CDR2 sequences are MDHEN and SYDVKM. This CDR3 spans 16 amino acids. DNA of the CDR3: TGTGCCAGCAGTCTAATAGCGGGAGGTGTGGGGAATGAGCAGTTCTTC. Translating gives CASSLIAGGVGNEQFF.

This clonotype was detected a few times. V usage is TRBV5-1 and J usage is TRBJ2-7; 9 bases match TRBD1. J lost 6 bases, V lost 5 bases, and 0 bases had no gene match. The germline V gene has CDR1 SGHRS and CDR2 YFSETQ. This CDR3 region has 11 residues. As DNA, the CDR3 is TGCGCCAGCAGGACAGGGGGCGAGCAGTACTTC. Translated: CASRTGGEQYF.

This chain connects TRBV12-3 or TRBV12-4 to TRBJ1-2; D unclear. V lost 5 bases and J 5 bases, leaving 6 bases between the germline ends. The CDR3 consists of 11 residues. CDR3 in DNA: TGTGCCAGCAGTCTCCATTATGGCTACACCTTC. This translates into CASSLHYGYTF.

This clonotype has just a few counts. This chain joins TRBV5-1 and TRBJ2-4; weak D call: TRBD1 (6 bases). V was shortened by 4 bases and J by 7 bases, with 9 bases between the two germline ends. The CDR3 covers 12 residues. CDR1 is SGHRS and CDR2 is YFSETQ in the germline V gene. For the CDR3, the DNA is TGCGCCAGCAGCGAAGACAGGAACATTCAGTACTTC. Protein sequence: CASSEDRNIQYF.

The rearrangement uses TRBV19 and TRBJ1-5; D perhaps matches TRBD1 (6 bases). Germline V CDR1 and CDR2: LNHDA, SQIVND (reference sequence). V gave up 6 bases and J gave up 7 bases, with 10 bases separating them. This CDR3 has 12 residues. The CDR3 coding sequence is TGTGCCAGTAGGGGGGCCTGGCAGCCCCAGCATTTT. Encoded protein: CASRGAWQPQHF. Complete variable domain (other parts from reference TRBV19 and TRBJ1-5): DGGITQSPKYLFRKEGQNVTLSCEQNLNHDAMYWYRQDPGQGLRLIYYSQIVNDFQKGDIAEGYSVSREKKESFPLTVTSAQKNPTAFYLCASRGAWQPQHFGDGTRLSIL.

This chain uses TRBV15 with TRBJ2-2, with TRBD1 as a possible D gene (5 bases). CDR1 LNHNV and CDR2 YYDKDF come from the germline V gene (reference sequence). This CDR3 has 16 amino acids. Trimming left V 0 bases short and J 5 bases short, with 13 bases between. CDR3 residues: CATSRDWQGGTGELFF. CDR3 nucleotides: TGTGCCACCAGCAGAGATTGGCAGGGCGGAACCGGGGAGCTGTTTTTT.

The chain carries TRBV7-9 and TRBJ2-7, with 8 bases identical to TRBD2. Germline CDR1 SEHNR, CDR2 FQNEAQ (reference sequence). The V segment lost 2 bases and the J segment 1 base; nucleotides outside the gene matches: 7. The length of the CDR3 is 16 residues. The CDR3 sequence is CASSLLTSGRSYEQYF. The CDR3 region has the DNA TGTGCCAGCAGCTTACTAACTAGCGGTCGGTCCTACGAGCAGTACTTC. Combining the CDR3 with reference TRBV7-9 and TRBJ2-7 gives the whole variable domain DTGVSQNPRHKITKRGQNVTFRCDPISEHNRLYWYRQTLGQGPEFLTYFQNEAQLEKSRLLSDRFSAERPKGSFSTLEIQRTEQGDSAMYLCASSLLTSGRSYEQYFGPGTRLTVT.

CDR3 protein: CASSPGTSRNTEAFF. The CDR3 nucleotides read TGTGCCAGCAGTCCCGGGACATCGAGGAACACTGAAGCTTTCTTT. The chain recombines TRBV7-3 with TRBJ1-1; D might be TRBD1 (6 bases). CDR3 length: 15 amino acids. Germline lookup yields CDR1 SGHTA and CDR2 FQGTGA. V lost 6 bases and J lost 1, with 15 bases in between.